The 30 T cell receptor beta chains below were found in one sample sequenced in a study of CD8+ T cells in alopecia areata. Extracted RNA was reverse transcribed into cDNA, the sequencing template. Here immunoSEQ multiplex PCR was the method, and the copy in TCRdb shows in-frame clones only, minus some. This sample has nearly 95,000 clones, with around three quarters found just once. Treatment: oral pan-JAK inhibitor, 5-10 mg twice daily. The specimen was CD8+ T cells sorted from blood, collected between weeks 44 and 45, from a patient treated with tofacitinib. These receptors were obtained from a human donor with alopecia areata.

On this clone itself: Other DNA sequences of this sample code for an identical CDR3. This chain uses TRBV27 with TRBJ2-7; D ambiguous. Trimming shortened V by 2 bases and J by 2 bases, and 7 bases separated the two germline ends. CDR1 and CDR2 (germline): MNHEY, SMNVEV (reference sequence). The CDR3 has 13 amino acids. The CDR3 DNA follows: TGTGCCAGCAGTTTAAGTGGGGCCTACGAGCAGTACTTC. Its protein product is CASSLSGAYEQYF.

The gene calls are TRBV25-1 and TRBJ1-1; D is possibly TRBD1 (5 bases). Per the germline V gene, CDR1 is MGHDK and CDR2 is SYGVNS. The V gene lost 2 bases and the J gene lost 6 bases, with 10 bases spanning the gap. The CDR3 consists of 13 residues. The CDR3 nucleotides are TGTGCCAGCAGTGAACAGGGTACTCCTGAAGCTTTCTTT. Translating gives CASSEQGTPEAFF.

The chain employs TRBV25-1 and TRBJ2-1, with D perhaps matching TRBD2 (7 bases). The CDR3 is 14 residues long. Germline CDR1 is MGHDK and CDR2 is SYGVNS. CDR3 residues: CASSLVGGPSEQFF. Written as DNA, the CDR3 is TGTGCGAGTTCTCTTGTGGGGGGGCCGAGTGAGCAGTTCTTC.

Comment on this clone: Other DNA sequences in the same sample also yield this CDR3. V usage is TRBV4-3 and J usage is TRBJ2-7; 11 bases line up with TRBD1. Trimming at V came to 3 bases and at J to 0 bases, leaving 1 base not matched to a gene. Germline V lookup: CDR1 LGHNA, CDR2 YSLEER. The CDR3 totals 15 residues. Here the CDR3 DNA reads TGCGCCAGCAGCCAGGGGACAGGGGGCTCCTACGAGCAGTACTTC. The encoded protein is CASSQGTGGSYEQYF.

This clone was picked up a small number of times. The chain couples TRBV7-3 to TRBJ2-7, with D uncertain. CDR1 and CDR2 (germline): SGHTA, FQGTGA. The CDR3 has 13 amino acids. V was clipped by 2 bases and J by 4 bases, with 9 bases between them. The CDR3, as DNA: TGTGCCAGCAGCTTAGGGCGCAATTACGAGCAGTACTTC. It codes for CASSLGRNYEQYF.

J is TRBJ2-7 and V is TRBV10-3; 8 nucleotides align to TRBD2. The junction had 13 bases not matched to a gene; V was cut back by 8 bases and J by 7 bases. In germline, CDR1 is ENHRY, CDR2 SYGVKD. This CDR3 comprises 14 residues. CDR3 amino acids: CAISLERGPWEQYF. The CDR3 DNA sequence: TGTGCCATCTCGCTTGAGCGGGGGCCTTGGGAGCAGTACTTC.

The table lists this clone with a few counts. This chain joins TRBV29-1 and TRBJ2-1; no firm D call. The CDR3 totals 14 residues. CDR1 and CDR2 (germline): SQVTM, ANQGSEA. V was cut by 1 base and J by 0 bases, with 7 bases left in between. As DNA, the CDR3 is TGCAGCGTTGAAGTGCCGAGCTCCTACAATGAGCAGTTCTTC. Translated, it gives CSVEVPSSYNEQFF.

The genes are TRBV5-6 and TRBJ2-7; D not certain. The CDR3 contains 16 residues. V lost 4 bases and J lost 4, with 21 bases in between. Germline V gene sequence: CDR1 SGHDT, CDR2 YYEEEE. CDR3 in amino acids: CASSGGPDLLPYEQYF. The CDR3 DNA reads as TGTGCCAGCAGCGGTGGGCCCGATTTACTTCCGTACGAGCAGTACTTC.

The chain joins TRBV6-5 to TRBJ1-1, with a possible D match to TRBD1 (5 bases). This CDR3 region has 15 residues. Trimming left V 0 bases short and J 7 bases short, with 15 bases between. Per the germline V gene, CDR1 is MNHEY and CDR2 is SVGAGI. As DNA, the CDR3 is TGTGCCAGCAGTTACTCGAGGAAACAGGCGGTTGAAGCTTTCTTT. It is translated as CASSYSRKQAVEAFF.

Turning to this clone: Other DNA sequences in the same sample also yield this CDR3. This chain links TRBV9 with TRBJ2-7, with TRBD1 matching 9 bases. With 0 bases clipped from V and 0 bases from J, the junction kept 4 bases outside the gene matches. The CDR3 covers 16 residues. The germline gives CDR1 SGDLS, CDR2 YYNGEE. CDR3 nucleotides: TGTGCCAGCAGCGTAGGGGGGACAGGGCTCTCCTACGAGCAGTACTTC. It translates to CASSVGGTGLSYEQYF.

The DNA for the CDR3 is TGCGCCAGCAGCCAGGGGGACCGACCCTACGAGCAGTACTTC. Amino acid sequence: CASSQGDRPYEQYF. V usage is TRBV4-1 and J usage is TRBJ2-7, with D perhaps matching TRBD1 or TRBD2 (5 bases each). The germline V and J ends were trimmed by 3 bases and 2 bases, with 11 bases remaining between them. The germline V gene has CDR1 MGHRA and CDR2 YSYEKL. This CDR3 comprises 14 residues.

The J gene is TRBJ2-1, the V gene TRBV5-4; 7 positions agree with TRBD2. The CDR3 loop spans 15 amino acids. Germline CDR1 is SGHNT and CDR2 is YYREEE (reference sequence). After removal of 2 bases from V and 2 bases from J, the junction contained 4 bases not matched to a gene. CDR3 nucleotide sequence: TGTGCCAGCAGCTTCCCTAGCGGCCCCTACAATGAGCAGTTCTTC. It specifies CASSFPSGPYNEQFF.

The chain has TRBV15 and TRBJ1-1, with D perhaps TRBD1 (6 bases). The ends were cut back, 4 bases at V and 0 bases at J, with 18 bases in the middle. The V gene's germline CDR1 is LNHNV and CDR2 YYDKDF (reference sequence). This CDR3 comprises 17 residues. The CDR3 bases are TGTGCCACCAGCACCCCCTATGTACAGGGAATGAACACTGAAGCTTTCTTT. It encodes CATSTPYVQGMNTEAFF.

This clone was observed a single time. The rearrangement joins TRBV5-6 to TRBJ2-7, with 12 bases aligning to TRBD1. CDR3 length: 15 amino acids. Germline V gene lookup returns CDR1 SGHDT and CDR2 YYEEEE. With 3 bases clipped from V and 7 bases from J, the junction kept 8 bases outside the gene matches. The CDR3, as DNA: TGTGCCAGCAGCTCCCCGGGACAGGGGGCCTGGGAGCAGTACTTC. Translated: CASSSPGQGAWEQYF.

The gene calls are TRBV4-3 and TRBJ2-2, with D perhaps matching TRBD2 (6 bases). This CDR3 region has 19 residues. Germline CDR1 LGHNA, CDR2 YSLEER. The V and J ends lost 0 bases and 1 base respectively, with 18 bases between them. The CDR3 nucleotides read TGCGCCAGCAGCCAAGAAGGGTCCGGGGCGGGGCTGAACACCGGGGAGCTGTTTTTT. It is translated as CASSQEGSGAGLNTGELFF.

The chain employs TRBV13 and TRBJ2-3; D not resolved. V shed 4 bases and J shed 0 bases, with 14 bases lying between them. Germline lookup yields CDR1 PRHDT and CDR2 FYEKMQ (reference sequence). CDR3 length: 16 amino acids. This CDR3 is CASSSHHTSSTDTQYF. DNA of the CDR3: TGTGCCAGCAGCTCCCATCATACGTCTAGCACAGATACGCAGTATTTT. Drawing the rest from reference TRBV13 and TRBJ2-3, the complete variable domain is AAGVIQSPRHLIKEKRETATLKCYPIPRHDTVYWYQQGPGQDPQFLISFYEKMQSDKGSIPDRFSAQQFSDYHSELNMSSLELGDSALYFCASSSHHTSSTDTQYFGPGTRLTVL.

This CDR3 reads CASSLRGTGELFF. CDR3 nucleotide sequence: TGTGCCAGCAGTTTAAGGGGGACCGGGGAGCTGTTTTTT. This rearrangement joins TRBV6-6 to TRBJ2-2, with a weak D call TRBD1 (6 bases). This CDR3 is built from 13 residues. Looked up from germline, CDR1 is MNHNY and CDR2 is SVGAGI (reference sequence). Between the trimmed V and J ends, which lost 4 bases and 5 bases, there was a span of 8 bases.

The chain joins TRBV13 to TRBJ2-2; D is ambiguous. Germline CDR1 reads PRHDT; CDR2 reads FYEKMQ (reference sequence). The CDR3 runs to 14 residues. V lost 3 bases and J lost 4, with 9 bases in between. The CDR3 DNA sequence: TGTGCCAGCAGCTTGGGGTTAACCACCGGGGAGCTGTTTTTT. It specifies CASSLGLTTGELFF.

V gene TRBV14 combines with J gene TRBJ2-7, with 9 bases identical to TRBD1. The CDR3 has 17 amino acids. J was trimmed by 3 bases and V by 1 base; bases with no gene match: 10. Germline CDR1 SGHDN, CDR2 FVKESK. CDR3 bases: TGTGCCAGCAGCCAAGTTTCGGGACAGGGCGGTTTCTACGAGCAGTACTTC. This translates into CASSQVSGQGGFYEQYF.

The V call is TRBV6-5, the J call TRBJ1-2; D is uncertain. Germline loops: CDR1 MNHEY, CDR2 SVGAGI. This CDR3 has 13 residues. Trimming left V 4 bases short and J 6 bases short, with 12 bases between. CDR3 bases: TGTGCCAGCAGTTTAGCACAGAATCATGGCTACACCTTC. Its translation: CASSLAQNHGYTF.

This clone was seen a single time. CDR3 loop: CASSYSETGANYGYTF. The CDR3, as DNA: TGTGCCAGCAGTTACTCAGAGACAGGGGCTAACTATGGCTACACCTTC. This chain connects TRBV6-5 to TRBJ1-2; 8 nucleotides match TRBD1. Per the germline V gene, CDR1 is MNHEY and CDR2 is SVGAGI. The V and J ends lost 0 bases and 0 bases, in that order; junction bases with no gene match: 3. This CDR3 contains 16 residues.

The chain links TRBV7-6 to TRBJ2-2; D uncertain. Between the trimmed V and J ends, which lost 1 base and 7 bases, there was a span of 7 bases. Looked up from germline, CDR1 is SGHVS and CDR2 is FNYEAQ. The CDR3 has 13 amino acids. CDR3 protein: CASSLGRGGELFF. The CDR3 DNA is TGTGCCAGCAGCTTAGGTCGTGGCGGGGAGCTGTTTTTT.

For this clone: Other DNA variants within this sample encode the same CDR3. The gene calls are TRBV29-1 and TRBJ2-7; D may be TRBD2 (5 bases). With 4 bases removed from V and 6 bases from J, the gap between germline ends came to 7 bases. The CDR3 length is 10 residues. From germline, CDR1 is SQVTM and CDR2 ANQGSEA. In DNA form, the CDR3 reads TGCAGCGTTGTGGCGGGCGAGCAGTACTTC. It translates to CSVVAGEQYF.

This clone turned up a few times. The gene calls are TRBV11-2 and TRBJ2-5; TRBD2 aligns across 8 bases. Per germline, CDR1 SGHAT and CDR2 FQNNGV. The trim removed 3 bases at V and 3 bases at J, leaving 6 bases unmatched. The CDR3 has 15 residues. CDR3 region: CASSFSQAGEETQYF. The DNA for the CDR3 is TGTGCCAGCAGCTTCTCCCAAGCGGGGGAAGAGACCCAGTACTTC.

This clone has more than one count but fewer than ten. This chain links TRBV4-1 with TRBJ2-7; D is uncertain. V lost 1 base to trimming and J lost 3 bases, with 7 bases between them. There are 13 residues in the CDR3. CDR1 and CDR2 from the germline V gene are MGHRA and YSYEKL. In DNA, the CDR3 is TGCGCCAGCAGCCAAGTTCTTAGCTACGAGCAGTACTTC. This translates into CASSQVLSYEQYF.

V is TRBV7-3 and J is TRBJ1-6; D uncertain. There are 13 residues in the CDR3. Deletions cut 2 bases from V and 9 bases from J, with 8 bases between. Germline lookup yields CDR1 SGHTA and CDR2 FQGTGA. The CDR3 region is CASSLLVGSPLHF. CDR3 bases: TGTGCCAGCAGCTTATTGGTGGGTTCACCCCTCCACTTT.

The chain combines TRBV4-3 with TRBJ1-6; no firm D call. The CDR3 extends over 13 amino acids. Deletions cut 0 bases from V and 9 bases from J, with 6 bases between. Germline CDR1 is LGHNA and CDR2 is YSLEER. CDR3 in amino acids: CASSQDGFSPLHF. CDR3 DNA sequence: TGCGCCAGCAGCCAAGATGGTTTTTCACCCCTCCACTTT.

The rearrangement links TRBV4-3 to TRBJ2-7, with TRBD1 as a possible D gene (6 bases). Trimming shortened V by 0 bases and J by 0 bases, and 12 bases separated the two germline ends. The CDR3 has 16 amino acids. CDR1 and CDR2 from the germline V gene are LGHNA and YSLEER. CDR3 nucleotide sequence: TGCGCCAGCAGCCAAGACTGGACAGCCATCTCCTACGAGCAGTACTTC. Translating gives CASSQDWTAISYEQYF.

The chain recombines TRBV7-9 with TRBJ2-7; a weak D match, TRBD2 (5 bases). Trimming took off 5 bases at V and 3 bases at J, with 14 bases between the two ends. This CDR3 is built from 14 residues. CDR1 and CDR2 from the germline V gene are SEHNR and FQNEAQ (reference sequence). CDR3 DNA: TGTGCCAGCAGCCTATCCGGGGTATTCTACGAGCAGTACTTC. Its translation: CASSLSGVFYEQYF.

This clone has just a few counts. Other DNA sequences in the same sample also yield this CDR3. The V call is TRBV5-1, the J call TRBJ2-5; TRBD2 agrees at 9 bases. Trimming removed 1 base from V and 1 base from J; junction bases left unmatched: 5. This CDR3 comprises 16 residues. Germline V gene data show CDR1 as SGHRS and CDR2 as YFSETQ. The CDR3: CASSLYSGGAQETQYF. The CDR3 DNA reads TGCGCCAGCAGCTTGTATAGCGGGGGAGCCCAAGAGACCCAGTACTTC.